These T cell receptor beta chains were read from a single sample in a study of cytomegalovirus exposure and HLA in healthy donors. Sequencing was performed with immunoSEQ multiplex PCR; in TCRdb, only in-frame clones are kept and a portion is missing. The sample is made up of about 20,000 clones, and the top ten hold 22% of it. The sequencing sample was made of PBMCs. Receptors were obtained from a man between 60 and 70 years old in good health and CMV-seropositive. The CDR3 runs from the conserved cysteine through the conserved F or W. Fields, in order: V gene, D gene, J gene, CDR3 DNA, CDR3 protein. A D gene is named only where the DNA matches it firmly.

V gene: TRBV19; D gene: TRBD1; J gene: TRBJ1-2; CDR3 DNA: TGTGCCAGTAGTCCTTTGACAGGGGCTAACTATGGCTACACCTTC; CDR3 protein: CASSPLTGANYGYTF
V gene: TRBV5-4; D gene: TRBD2; J gene: TRBJ2-7; CDR3 DNA: TGTGCCAGCAGCTTGTCGGCTAGCGGGAGTCCCTACGAGCAGTACTTC; CDR3 protein: CASSLSASGSPYEQYF
V gene: TRBV4-1; D gene: -; J gene: TRBJ1-1; CDR3 DNA: TGCGCCAGCAGCCAGCCCAGGGGAGCTGAAGCTTTCTTT; CDR3 protein: CASSQPRGAEAFF
V gene: TRBV6-6; D gene: TRBD1; J gene: TRBJ2-1; CDR3 DNA: TGTGCCAGCAGTTATTCCGGGACAGCTTACAATGAGCAGTTCTTC; CDR3 protein: CASSYSGTAYNEQFF
V gene: TRBV9; D gene: -; J gene: TRBJ2-1; CDR3 DNA: TGTGCCAGCAGCGTAGGGGGGGAGAACAATGAGCAGTTCTTC; CDR3 protein: CASSVGGENNEQFF
V gene: TRBV29-1; D gene: -; J gene: TRBJ1-2; CDR3 DNA: TGCAGCGTCACGGTCCTGAATGGCTACACCTTC; CDR3 protein: CSVTVLNGYTF
V gene: TRBV5-1; D gene: TRBD1; J gene: TRBJ1-2; CDR3 DNA: TGCGCCAGCAGCCAGGGGACAGTCTATGGCTACACCTTC; CDR3 protein: CASSQGTVYGYTF
V gene: TRBV7-9; D gene: -; J gene: TRBJ2-2; CDR3 DNA: TGTGCCAGCAGCCGTCAACAGGGAGTCTCCGGGGAGCTGTTTTTT; CDR3 protein: CASSRQQGVSGELFF
V gene: TRBV19; D gene: -; J gene: TRBJ1-1; CDR3 DNA: TGTGCCAGTAGGCTGGGCCTCCACACTGAAGCTTTCTTT; CDR3 protein: CASRLGLHTEAFF
V gene: TRBV7-9; D gene: -; J gene: TRBJ2-7; CDR3 DNA: TGTGCCAGCAGCGCCGGTTGGGGGGTAGCGAGAACCTACGAGCAGTACTTC; CDR3 protein: CASSAGWGVARTYEQYF
V gene: TRBV10-2; D gene: -; J gene: TRBJ2-2; CDR3 DNA: TGCGCCAGCAGTGAGTCGAATTTGGGCCCCGGGGAGCTGTTTTTT; CDR3 protein: CASSESNLGPGELFF
V gene: TRBV5-1; D gene: TRBD1; J gene: TRBJ2-5; CDR3 DNA: TGCGCCAGCAGCTCGCGGGACAGGGGGCAAGAGACCCAGTACTTC; CDR3 protein: CASSSRDRGQETQYF
V gene: TRBV5-6; D gene: -; J gene: TRBJ1-2; CDR3 DNA: TGTGCCAGCAGCTTCGGTCCAGGGGATGATGGCTACACCTTC; CDR3 protein: CASSFGPGDDGYTF
V gene: TRBV6-6; D gene: TRBD1; J gene: TRBJ1-5; CDR3 DNA: TGTGCCAGCAGTCGACCCGGGACAGGGACCAATCAGCCCCAGCATTTT; CDR3 protein: CASSRPGTGTNQPQHF
V gene: TRBV5-4; D gene: TRBD2; J gene: TRBJ2-2; CDR3 DNA: TGTGCCAGCAGCCCAGCGGGAGGTGTCACCGGGGAGCTGTTTTTT; CDR3 protein: CASSPAGGVTGELFF
V gene: TRBV18; D gene: TRBD1; J gene: TRBJ1-2; CDR3 DNA: TGTGCCAGCTCCCTTAGGACAGGGGACTTCGGGGGCTACACCTTC; CDR3 protein: CASSLRTGDFGGYTF
V gene: TRBV5-1; D gene: -; J gene: TRBJ2-7; CDR3 DNA: TGCGCCAGCAGCTTGGATGGGACACCGTCCTACGAGCAGTACTTC; CDR3 protein: CASSLDGTPSYEQYF
V gene: TRBV6-1; D gene: -; J gene: TRBJ1-5; CDR3 DNA: TGTGCCAGCACCGGACAGCTTAATCAGCCCCAGCATTTT; CDR3 protein: CASTGQLNQPQHF
V gene: TRBV5-8; D gene: TRBD1; J gene: TRBJ2-3; CDR3 DNA: TGTGCCAGCAGCTCAGGGGGACAGGGGCCCACCCTCACAGATACGCAGTATTTT; CDR3 protein: CASSSGGQGPTLTDTQYF
V gene: TRBV6-5; D gene: -; J gene: TRBJ1-1; CDR3 DNA: TGTGCCAGCAGCTCCAACAGGGTAGTGAACACTGAAGCTTTCTTT; CDR3 protein: CASSSNRVVNTEAFF
V gene: TRBV19; D gene: TRBD1; J gene: TRBJ1-2; CDR3 DNA: TGTGCCAGTAGTACTGCTCCGGGACAGTGGGACTATGGCTACACCTTC; CDR3 protein: CASSTAPGQWDYGYTF
V gene: TRBV6-1; D gene: TRBD1; J gene: TRBJ1-5; CDR3 DNA: TGTGCCAGCAGTGCCCAAGACAGGGTCGGTCAGCCCCAGCATTTT; CDR3 protein: CASSAQDRVGQPQHF
V gene: TRBV7-9; D gene: -; J gene: TRBJ1-1; CDR3 DNA: TGTGCCAGCAGCTCCGGGGTAGTCGGCACTGAAGCTTTCTTT; CDR3 protein: CASSSGVVGTEAFF
V gene: TRBV5-1; D gene: -; J gene: TRBJ1-2; CDR3 DNA: TGCGCCAGCAGCTTGGCCGGGATGGGTGGCTACACCTTC; CDR3 protein: CASSLAGMGGYTF
V gene: TRBV5-6; D gene: -; J gene: TRBJ2-5; CDR3 DNA: TGTGCCAGCAGCTTGATGGACTCGGAGACCCAGTACTTC; CDR3 protein: CASSLMDSETQYF
V gene: TRBV9; D gene: -; J gene: TRBJ2-7; CDR3 DNA: TGTGCCAGCAGCGTTGGGGCGGACGCCTACGAGCAGTACTTC; CDR3 protein: CASSVGADAYEQYF
V gene: TRBV19; D gene: TRBD2; J gene: TRBJ2-1; CDR3 DNA: TGTGCCAGTGGCGGACTAGCGGGAGGGCACAATGAGCAGTTCTTC; CDR3 protein: CASGGLAGGHNEQFF
V gene: TRBV20-1; D gene: -; J gene: TRBJ1-1; CDR3 DNA: TGCAGTGCTAGCGGGACTGAAGCTTTCTTT; CDR3 protein: CSASGTEAFF
V gene: TRBV30; D gene: -; J gene: TRBJ2-7; CDR3 DNA: TGTGCCTATAAAAGGGGCCCCTACGAGCAGTACTTC; CDR3 protein: CAYKRGPYEQYF
V gene: TRBV7-2; D gene: TRBD1; J gene: TRBJ1-1; CDR3 DNA: TGTGCCAGCAGACAGGGGGCTGAAAACACTGAAGCTTTCTTT; CDR3 protein: CASRQGAENTEAFF
V gene: TRBV6-1; D gene: -; J gene: TRBJ2-1; CDR3 DNA: TGTGCCAGCAGGACCGCGGGACTGAGTACCGAGGAGCAGTTCTTC; CDR3 protein: CASRTAGLSTEEQFF
V gene: TRBV7-9; D gene: -; J gene: TRBJ2-7; CDR3 DNA: TGTGCCAGCAGCTCCGGGACAAGTTACGAGCAGTACTTC; CDR3 protein: CASSSGTSYEQYF
V gene: TRBV5-1; D gene: -; J gene: TRBJ1-2; CDR3 DNA: TGCGCCAGCAGCTTGACAGCTAACTATGGCTACACCTTC; CDR3 protein: CASSLTANYGYTF
V gene: TRBV4-1; D gene: TRBD1; J gene: TRBJ1-5; CDR3 DNA: TGCGCCAGCAGCCAAGTGGTTCCGGGACAGACTTATCAGCCCCAGCATTTT; CDR3 protein: CASSQVVPGQTYQPQHF
V gene: TRBV20-1; D gene: -; J gene: TRBJ2-7; CDR3 DNA: TGCAGTGCTAACCAGGGGTACGAGCAGTACTTC; CDR3 protein: CSANQGYEQYF
V gene: TRBV6-8; D gene: TRBD2; J gene: TRBJ2-7; CDR3 DNA: TGTGCCAGCATCATGAGGCTAGCGGGGGAGCAGTACTTC; CDR3 protein: CASIMRLAGEQYF
V gene: TRBV19; D gene: TRBD2; J gene: TRBJ2-7; CDR3 DNA: TGTGCCACCGGAACCGGGACTAGGACGTACGAGCAGTACTTC; CDR3 protein: CATGTGTRTYEQYF
V gene: TRBV7-9; D gene: -; J gene: TRBJ1-3; CDR3 DNA: TGTGCCACCACCCGGCAAGGGTCGGAGGGGTCTGGAAACACCATATATTTT; CDR3 protein: CATTRQGSEGSGNTIYF
V gene: TRBV4-2; D gene: -; J gene: TRBJ2-7; CDR3 DNA: TGTGCCAGCAGCCAAGGAGGTCTAGACCAGGAGCAGTACTTC; CDR3 protein: CASSQGGLDQEQYF
V gene: TRBV5-1; D gene: TRBD2; J gene: TRBJ2-7; CDR3 DNA: TGCGCCAGCCGGGGACTAGCGGGCTTCTCCTACGAGCAGTACTTC; CDR3 protein: CASRGLAGFSYEQYF
V gene: TRBV5-1; D gene: TRBD1; J gene: TRBJ1-2; CDR3 DNA: TGCGCCAGCAGCTCCGCAGAGACAGGGAATGGCTACACCTTC; CDR3 protein: CASSSAETGNGYTF
V gene: TRBV27; D gene: TRBD1; J gene: TRBJ1-1; CDR3 DNA: TGTGCCAGCAGTCCCCGACAGGGGTTTCGGACTGAAGCTTTCTTT; CDR3 protein: CASSPRQGFRTEAFF
V gene: TRBV25-1; D gene: -; J gene: TRBJ2-7; CDR3 DNA: TGTGCCAGCAGTGGAAGTCGACAGAGCTACGAGCAGTACTTC; CDR3 protein: CASSGSRQSYEQYF
V gene: TRBV7-9; D gene: TRBD2; J gene: TRBJ2-5; CDR3 DNA: TGTGCCAGTCGACTAGCGGGAGTAGAGACCCAGTACTTC; CDR3 protein: CASRLAGVETQYF
V gene: TRBV5-1; D gene: TRBD1; J gene: TRBJ2-7; CDR3 DNA: TGCGCCAGCAGCTTGGCCGGACAGGGCGGGGAGCAGTACTTC; CDR3 protein: CASSLAGQGGEQYF
V gene: TRBV9; D gene: -; J gene: TRBJ2-6; CDR3 DNA: TGTGCCAGCAGCGTAGGTCCGGGTGGGGCCAACGTCCTGACTTTC; CDR3 protein: CASSVGPGGANVLTF
V gene: TRBV7-9; D gene: -; J gene: TRBJ2-5; CDR3 DNA: TGTGCCAGCAGCCGATCTCTGACAGGTCAAGAGACCCAGTACTTC; CDR3 protein: CASSRSLTGQETQYF
V gene: TRBV5-1; D gene: -; J gene: TRBJ2-3; CDR3 DNA: TGCGCCAGCAGCTCCCAGGGGAACACAGATACGCAGTATTTT; CDR3 protein: CASSSQGNTDTQYF
V gene: TRBV5-1; D gene: TRBD2; J gene: TRBJ2-5; CDR3 DNA: TGCGCCAGCAGCTTGGGGGGAATAGCGGGAGGACAAGAGACCCAGTACTTC; CDR3 protein: CASSLGGIAGGQETQYF